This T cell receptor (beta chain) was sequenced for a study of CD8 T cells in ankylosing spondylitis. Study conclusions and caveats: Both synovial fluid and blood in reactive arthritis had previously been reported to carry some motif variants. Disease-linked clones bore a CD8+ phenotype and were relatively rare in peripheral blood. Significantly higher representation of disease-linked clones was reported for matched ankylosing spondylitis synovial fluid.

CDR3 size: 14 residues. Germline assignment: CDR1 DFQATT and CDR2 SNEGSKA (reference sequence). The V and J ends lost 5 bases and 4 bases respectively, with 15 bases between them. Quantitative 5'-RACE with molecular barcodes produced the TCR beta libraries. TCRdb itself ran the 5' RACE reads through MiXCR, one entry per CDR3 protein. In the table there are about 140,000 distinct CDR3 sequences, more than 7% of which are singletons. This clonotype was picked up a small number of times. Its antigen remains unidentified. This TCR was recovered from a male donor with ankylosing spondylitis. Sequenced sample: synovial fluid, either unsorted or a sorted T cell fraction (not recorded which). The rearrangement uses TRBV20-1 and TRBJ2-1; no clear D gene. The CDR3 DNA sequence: TGCAGTGCTCCCCATGAAATAAAATACAATGAGCAGTTCTTC. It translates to CSAPHEIKYNEQFF.